This TCR beta chain is from a study of T-cell memory formation after mild COVID-19. The sample holds a few counts of this clonotype. What it recognizes is unknown. TCRdb independently ran MiXCR on the 5' RACE reads; one entry per CDR3 protein. The sample consists of roughly 280,000 distinct CDR3 sequences, around 15% of them appearing once. Study-level findings and limits: Clones that contracted from day 15 to 85 had balanced CD4/CD8; later expanders were CD4+ biased.

From germline, CDR1 is LGHNA and CDR2 YSLEER. The CDR3 is 16 residues long. V gave up 0 bases and J gave up 0 bases, with 10 bases separating them. This TCR was sampled from a man aged 18 to 30 who had mild COVID-19 (a few samples of this study predate the infection). Cell type and time point are not known. V and J are TRBV4-3 and TRBJ2-3; no definite D call. Sequencing used PBMCs or a T cell subset sorted from them (not recorded which). CDR3 region: CASSQDPRISTDTQYF. The DNA for the CDR3 is TGCGCCAGCAGCCAAGACCCCCGCATTAGCACAGATACGCAGTATTTT.